Shown below are 15 T cell receptor beta chains from a single sample sequenced in a study of cytomegalovirus exposure and HLA in healthy donors. The PCR made use of 60 Vbeta and 13 Jbeta primers. Measured with immunoSEQ multiplex PCR; TCRdb has only the in-frame clones, and not every one. The table records some 130,000 clones, under 85% of them present only once. Sequencing input: PBMCs. These receptors came from a young man in good health and CMV-seronegative.

This clone occurred once. V is TRBV6-5 and J is TRBJ2-5; D perhaps matches TRBD2 (6 bases). Germline V gene lookup returns CDR1 MNHEY and CDR2 SVGAGI. The V end lost 4 bases, the J end lost 4 bases, and 13 bases lay between the germline ends. The CDR3 loop spans 14 amino acids. The CDR3 is CASSSLGGGETQYF. As DNA, the CDR3 is TGTGCCAGCAGTTCCTTGGGGGGAGGAGAGACCCAGTACTTC.

In its sample, this clone was seen once. V and J are TRBV7-3 and TRBJ2-3; 7 nucleotides align to TRBD1. Germline assignment: CDR1 SGHTA and CDR2 FQGTGA. The CDR3 contains 14 residues. J lost 2 bases, V lost 5 bases, and 4 bases had no gene match. This CDR3 is CASSPTGNTDTQYF. Written as DNA, the CDR3 is TGTGCCAGCAGCCCGACAGGGAACACAGATACGCAGTATTTT.

V is TRBV5-1 and J is TRBJ1-6, with 10 nucleotides matching TRBD1. Losses at the gene ends were 6 bases for V and 7 bases for J; bases not matched to a gene: 7. CDR1 and CDR2 (germline): SGHRS, YFSETQ. The CDR3 spans 15 residues. The CDR3 reads CASTLRTGGNSPLHF. CDR3 coding DNA: TGCGCCAGCACCTTAAGGACAGGGGGAAATTCACCCCTCCACTTT.

The chain's CDR3 is CSVQGWVAGRVDTGELFF. In DNA form, the CDR3 reads TGCAGCGTTCAAGGGTGGGTAGCGGGACGGGTCGACACCGGGGAGCTGTTTTTT. The rearrangement links TRBV29-1 to TRBJ2-2; 8 bases align to TRBD2. V gave up 5 bases and J gave up 3 bases; unmatched junction bases: 17. The CDR3 spans 18 residues. CDR1 and CDR2 (germline): SQVTM, ANQGSEA.

This clone has only a few counts. This sequence joins TRBV5-4 and TRBJ1-1, with 7 bases that match TRBD1. Trimming took 0 bases from V and 6 from J; bases not matched to a gene: 5. The CDR3 has 14 amino acids. Germline CDR1 reads SGHNT; CDR2 reads YYREEE (reference sequence). In DNA form, the CDR3 reads TGTGCCAGCAGCTTGGGTACTACAGGGGCTGAAGCTTTCTTT. This translates into CASSLGTTGAEAFF.

This clone was detected ten times or more. This sequence joins TRBV6-4 and TRBJ2-3; a weak D match, TRBD2 (5 bases). Trimming removed 3 bases at V and 6 bases at J, with 13 bases between. Germline V lookup: CDR1 MRHNA, CDR2 SNTAGT. The CDR3 is 14 residues long. CDR3: CASSEEGEEDTQYF. In DNA, the CDR3 is TGTGCCAGCAGTGAAGAGGGTGAGGAGGATACGCAGTATTTT.

This clone was recorded only once. The V and J genes are TRBV27 and TRBJ2-7; D perhaps matches TRBD2 (6 bases). The V gene lost 6 bases and the J gene lost 0 bases, with 18 bases spanning the gap. The germline CDR1 and CDR2 sequences are MNHEY and SMNVEV (reference sequence). CDR3 length: 16 amino acids. The CDR3 DNA reads TGTGCCAGCAGCCCCCAGGTAGCGGCACTCTCCTACGAGCAGTACTTC. Translated: CASSPQVAALSYEQYF.

V gene TRBV20-1 combines with J gene TRBJ2-1; 8 bases agree with TRBD2. V lost 5 bases, J lost 9 bases, and 3 bases stayed unmatched. CDR3 size: 11 residues. CDR1 and CDR2 (germline): DFQATT, SNEGSKA (reference sequence). CDR3: CSADGLAEQFF. The CDR3, as DNA: TGCAGTGCTGACGGACTAGCTGAGCAGTTCTTC.

This sequence joins TRBV5-1 and TRBJ2-1, with TRBD2 matching 10 bases. J gave up 0 bases and V 7 bases, and 7 bases lay outside the gene matches. This CDR3 has 16 residues. From germline, CDR1 is SGHRS and CDR2 YFSETQ. In nucleotides, the CDR3 is TGCGCCAGCGCGGGGAGCGGGGGGGCCTCCTACAATGAGCAGTTCTTC. It is translated as CASAGSGGASYNEQFF.

The chain couples TRBV6-5 to TRBJ1-3; unclear D gene. The CDR3 has 15 amino acids. The V end lost 2 bases, the J end lost 3 bases, and 11 bases lay between the germline ends. Germline V gives CDR1 MNHEY, CDR2 SVGAGI. Here the CDR3 DNA reads TGTGCCAGCAGTTACCTCGCGGGGAGTGGAAACACCATATATTTT. Its translation is CASSYLAGSGNTIYF.

There are a few counts of this clone. CDR3 sequence reads: CASSSQTRGSTEAFF. The CDR3 DNA reads TGTGCCAGCAGCTCGCAGACCCGGGGATCAACTGAAGCTTTCTTT. The chain links TRBV13 to TRBJ1-1; D not certain. Germline V CDR1 and CDR2: PRHDT, FYEKMQ (reference sequence). This CDR3 has 15 amino acids. V was shortened by 4 bases and J by 5 bases, with 17 bases between the two germline ends.

This chain joins TRBV6-5 and TRBJ1-1, with no clear D. V shed 7 bases and J shed 7 bases, with 13 bases lying between them. CDR1 and CDR2 from the germline V gene are MNHEY and SVGAGI. This CDR3 is built from 12 residues. The CDR3 here is CASTGFRGEAFF. CDR3 nucleotides: TGTGCCAGCACCGGGTTTAGAGGTGAAGCTTTCTTT.

J is TRBJ1-1 and V is TRBV18, with a possible D match to TRBD1 (6 bases). The CDR3 contains 15 residues. Trimming cost V 3 bases and J 4 bases, with 15 bases left between them. CDR1 and CDR2 (germline): KGHSH, LQKENI. The CDR3 nucleotides read TGTGCCAGCTCACCCAGGGGTCGTAGTGGCACTGAAGCTTTCTTT. It translates to CASSPRGRSGTEAFF.

V is TRBV5-1 and J is TRBJ2-3; TRBD2 agrees at 11 bases. Germline V CDR1 and CDR2: SGHRS, YFSETQ. CDR3 size: 15 residues. Trimming cost V 4 bases and J 6 bases; bases outside gene matches: 7. The CDR3, as DNA: TGCGCCAGCAGCACAGGGACTAGCGGAGGGGATACGCAGTATTTT. Its protein product is CASSTGTSGGDTQYF.

The chain combines TRBV25-1 with TRBJ1-2, with D maybe TRBD1 (5 bases). The V end was cut by 2 bases, the J end by 7 bases, with 17 bases between. The CDR3 is made up of 15 amino acids. Looked up from germline, CDR1 is MGHDK and CDR2 is SYGVNS. CDR3 DNA: TGTGCCAGCAGTGAAGTTGACAGCCCCTGGGGTGGCTACACCTTC. Its protein product is CASSEVDSPWGGYTF.